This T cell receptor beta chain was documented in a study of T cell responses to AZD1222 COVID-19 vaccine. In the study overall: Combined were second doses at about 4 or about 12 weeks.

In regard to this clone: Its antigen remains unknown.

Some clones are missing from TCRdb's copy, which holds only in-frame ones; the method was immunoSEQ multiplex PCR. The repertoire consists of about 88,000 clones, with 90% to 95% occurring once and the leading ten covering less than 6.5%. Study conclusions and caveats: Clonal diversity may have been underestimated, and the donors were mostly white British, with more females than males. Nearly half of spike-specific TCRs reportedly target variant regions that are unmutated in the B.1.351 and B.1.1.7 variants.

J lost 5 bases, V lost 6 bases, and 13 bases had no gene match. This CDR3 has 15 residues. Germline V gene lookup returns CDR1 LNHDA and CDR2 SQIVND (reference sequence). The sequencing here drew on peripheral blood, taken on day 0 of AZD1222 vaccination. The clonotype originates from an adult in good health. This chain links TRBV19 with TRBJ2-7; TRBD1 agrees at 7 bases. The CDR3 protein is CASSEGAGPADEQYF. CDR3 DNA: TGTGCCAGTAGCGAGGGGGCAGGGCCCGCGGACGAGCAGTACTTC.